This record covers a single TCR beta chain. V was shortened by 4 bases and J by 6 bases, with 10 bases between the two germline ends. The germline V gene has CDR1 LGHDT and CDR2 YNNKEL (reference sequence). CDR3 length: 13 residues. Original analysis: Estimation of nucleated cell counts relied on the amplification of reference gene primers. Only in-frame clones appear in the TCRdb table, and some are missing; sequencing was by immunoSEQ multiplex PCR. For V, J and clone size, that table is used; D and trimming come from the DNA. Of under 200,000 clones listed, approximately 88% are singletons. The entry originates in a study of blood T cell repertoires in COVID-19.

The V and J genes are TRBV3-1 (or the pseudogene TRBV3-2) and TRBJ1-5, with D uncertain. This TCR was sampled from a man aged 18 to 30 with active or convalescent COVID-19. Sequenced: peripheral blood. The CDR3 loop is CASSLQSGQPQHF. The CDR3, as DNA: TGTGCCAGCAGCCTCCAATCAGGTCAGCCCCAGCATTTT.